This T cell receptor (beta chain) was recorded in a study of shared clonotypes between healthy human individuals. The study's findings and limits: Measured sharing among donors was expected to vary with sequencing depth.

As concerns this clone: Antigen specificity is unknown.

V lost 0 bases and J 12 bases, leaving 13 bases between the germline ends. CDR1 and CDR2 (germline): SGHRS, YFSETQ. The CDR3 is made up of 13 amino acids. It was into CD45RA+ naive and CD45RA-negative memory subsets that the CD4+ cells were split. Sequencing was performed with immunoSEQ multiplex PCR; in TCRdb, only in-frame clones are kept and a portion is missing. The sample includes 190,000 or so clones, 65% to 80% seen only once; the top ten take less than 11%. This chain uses TRBV5-1 with TRBJ2-1; no definite D call. Sequencing was done on a sample of memory CD4+ T cells sorted from blood. Sample subset: CD45RA-negative fraction. The clonotype comes from a man aged 30 to 39 in good health. The CDR3 DNA reads TGCGCCAGCAGCTTGGAACCATCTCGCCGGCAGTTCTTC. It encodes CASSLEPSRRQFF.